The 5 T cell receptor beta chains below were found in one sample sequenced in a study of OX40 agonist ivuxolimab in advanced cancers. Libraries were prepared by immunoSEQ multiplex PCR; TCRdb keeps only in-frame clonotypes and omits some of them. This sample has approximately 52,000 clones, with 79% found just once. Sequenced material: CD4+ or CD8+ T cells sorted from blood, taken in a trial of the OX40 agonist ivuxolimab. Receptor source: an adult with an advanced solid tumor such as melanoma, head and neck, liver or kidney cancer.

The chain employs TRBV9 and TRBJ2-7; 8 bases line up with TRBD2. Germline values: CDR1 SGDLS, CDR2 YYNGEE. V shed 3 bases and J 5 bases; nucleotides not matched to a gene: 7. The CDR3 runs 14 residues. The CDR3: CASSAGGRSNEQYF. CDR3 nucleotides: TGTGCCAGCAGCGCGGGAGGGCGAAGTAACGAGCAGTACTTC. Full variable domain (missing parts from reference TRBV9 and TRBJ2-7): DSGVTQTPKHLITATGQRVTLRCSPRSGDLSVYWYQQSLDQGLQFLIQYYNGEERAKGNILERFSAQQFPDLHSELNLSSLELGDSALYFCASSAGGRSNEQYFGPGTRLTVT.

The gene calls are TRBV5-1 and TRBJ1-2; D uncertain. Germline V gene sequence: CDR1 SGHRS, CDR2 YFSETQ. There are 15 residues in the CDR3. With 4 bases removed from V and 4 bases from J, the gap between germline ends came to 17 bases. As DNA, the CDR3 is TGCGCCAGCAGCATAAACCCGACACATTTCTATGGCTACACCTTC. As protein: CASSINPTHFYGYTF.

The J gene is TRBJ2-7, the V gene TRBV7-2; tentative D call: TRBD1 (6 bases). Trimming took off 5 bases at V and 7 bases at J, with 18 bases between the two ends. In germline, CDR1 is SGHTA, CDR2 FQGNSA. The CDR3 has 14 residues. CDR3 region: CASSLRGNTGEQYF. CDR3 coding DNA: TGTGCCAGCAGCCTCAGGGGCAATACGGGGGAGCAGTACTTC.

The chain carries TRBV6-5 and TRBJ1-1, with D hard to call. Trimming took 2 bases from V and 5 from J, leaving 12 bases between them. The CDR3 sequence is 14 residues long. The germline V gene encodes CDR1 MNHEY and CDR2 SVGAGI. The CDR3 bases are TGTGCCAGCAGTTACAACGGACCGGGGACTGAAGCTTTCTTT. It codes for CASSYNGPGTEAFF.

The count of this clone is one. The rearrangement links TRBV4-3 to TRBJ1-5, with D hard to call. V lost 2 bases and J lost 4, with 9 bases in between. Germline assignment: CDR1 LGHNA and CDR2 YSLEER. The CDR3 extends over 14 amino acids. Here the CDR3 reads CASSQQVGNQPQHF. The CDR3 coding sequence is TGCGCCAGCAGCCAACAGGTAGGGAATCAGCCCCAGCATTTT.